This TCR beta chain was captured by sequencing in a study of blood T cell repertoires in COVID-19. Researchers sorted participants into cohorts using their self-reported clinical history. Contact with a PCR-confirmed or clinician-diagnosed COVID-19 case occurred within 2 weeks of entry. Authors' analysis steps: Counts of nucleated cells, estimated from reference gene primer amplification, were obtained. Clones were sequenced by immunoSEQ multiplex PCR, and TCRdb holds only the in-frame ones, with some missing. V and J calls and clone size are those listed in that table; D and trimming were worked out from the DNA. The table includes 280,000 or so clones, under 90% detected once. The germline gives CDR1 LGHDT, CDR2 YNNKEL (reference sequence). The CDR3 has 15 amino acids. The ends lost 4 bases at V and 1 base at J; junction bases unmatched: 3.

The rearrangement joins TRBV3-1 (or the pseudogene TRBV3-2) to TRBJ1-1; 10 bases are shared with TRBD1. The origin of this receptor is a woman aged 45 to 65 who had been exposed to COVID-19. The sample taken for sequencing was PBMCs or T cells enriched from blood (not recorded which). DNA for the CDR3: TGTGCCAGCAGCCCGCGGACAGGGGGGAACACTGAAGCTTTCTTT. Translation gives CASSPRTGGNTEAFF.